Each of the 32 T cell receptor beta chains below was sequenced from the same sample in a study of T cell clonotyping in hematopoietic cell transplantation. TCRdb's table, derived via immunoSEQ multiplex PCR, lists solely in-frame clones and lacks some. The table has about 76,000 clones, approximately 95% seen once; the top ten hold 1.5% to 2%. Time point of the sample: recipient sample about 28 days before transplant, after cytoreduction. The material was peripheral blood mononuclear cells, obtained before stem cell transplant. The receptor source for this set is a woman aged 45-65 years with acute myeloid leukemia. Some clones in this sample may be carry-over from other donors' samples.

This chain connects TRBV30 to TRBJ1-3, with D uncertain. V was trimmed by 0 bases and J by 3 bases, leaving 3 bases between them. In germline, CDR1 is GTSNPN, CDR2 SVGIG (reference sequence). The CDR3 spans 12 residues. In nucleotides, the CDR3 is TGTGCCTGGAGTGTACGTGGAAACACCATATATTTT. Translation gives CAWSVRGNTIYF.

The rearrangement joins TRBV10-3 to TRBJ2-7, with 7 positions matching TRBD1. The trim removed 4 bases at V and 3 bases at J, leaving 3 bases unmatched. The CDR3 extends over 13 amino acids. CDR1 and CDR2 (germline): ENHRY, SYGVKD. The CDR3 is CAISGDRYYEQYF. The CDR3 region has the DNA TGTGCCATCAGTGGGGACAGATACTACGAGCAGTACTTC.

The rearrangement joins TRBV6-5 to TRBJ1-1; TRBD1 aligns across 9 bases. Germline CDR1 is MNHEY and CDR2 is SVGAGI. Trimming cost V 2 bases and J 3 bases; bases outside gene matches: 1. CDR3 size: 14 residues. Here the CDR3 DNA reads TGTGCCAGCAGTTACCGGACAGGGGACACTGAAGCTTTCTTT. Translating it yields CASSYRTGDTEAFF.

The V gene is TRBV6-5, the J gene TRBJ2-1; D may match TRBD1 or TRBD2 (6 bases each). The V gene lost 3 bases and the J gene lost 0 bases, with 9 bases spanning the gap. Germline V gives CDR1 MNHEY, CDR2 SVGAGI. There are 15 residues in the CDR3. This chain's CDR3 is CASSYAGHSYNEQFF. DNA for the CDR3: TGTGCCAGCAGTTATGCGGGACACTCCTACAATGAGCAGTTCTTC.

The chain is built from TRBV5-1 and TRBJ1-4, with 9 bases matching TRBD1. The germline V gene encodes CDR1 SGHRS and CDR2 YFSETQ. The CDR3 has 15 amino acids. Losses at the gene ends were 0 bases for V and 8 bases for J; bases not matched to a gene: 5. The CDR3 sequence: CASSLDGTGYEKLFF. The CDR3 DNA sequence: TGCGCCAGCAGCTTGGATGGGACAGGGTACGAAAAACTGTTTTTT.

The chain couples TRBV28 to TRBJ2-3; TRBD2 matches 7 bases. The junction had 6 bases not matched to a gene; V was cut back by 6 bases and J by 0 bases. Germline CDR1 MDHEN, CDR2 SYDVKM. This CDR3 region has 15 residues. The CDR3 is CASRSSGASTDTQYF. CDR3 nucleotide sequence: TGTGCCAGCAGGTCTAGCGGAGCTAGCACAGATACGCAGTATTTT.

The chain uses TRBV19 and TRBJ1-1; a possible D gene is TRBD1 (6 bases). V was trimmed by 5 bases and J by 6 bases, leaving 16 bases between them. Germline CDR1 and CDR2: LNHDA and SQIVND (reference sequence). The CDR3 has 14 amino acids. The CDR3: CASSPQGRGAEAFF. The CDR3 bases are TGTGCCAGTAGTCCTCAGGGGCGGGGGGCTGAAGCTTTCTTT.

The chain couples TRBV10-2 to TRBJ2-2; 11 bases align to TRBD2. V was clipped by 4 bases and J by 0 bases; unmatched bases: 7. The CDR3 runs to 18 residues. CDR1 WSHSY and CDR2 SAAADI come from the germline V gene. The DNA for the CDR3 is TGCGCCAGCAGTGGGGAGACTAGCGGGGACGCGAACACCGGGGAGCTGTTTTTT. This gives the protein CASSGETSGDANTGELFF.

This clone was counted a single time. V gene TRBV4-1 combines with J gene TRBJ1-2, with D unclear. The V and J ends lost 4 bases and 6 bases respectively, with 12 bases between them. The CDR3 covers 13 residues. The germline V gene has CDR1 MGHRA and CDR2 YSYEKL. The chain's CDR3 is CASSRAGINGYTF. CDR3 DNA: TGCGCCAGCAGCCGCGCGGGGATCAATGGCTACACCTTC.

The V gene is TRBV5-4, the J gene TRBJ1-2, with TRBD1 matching 8 bases. The trim removed 0 bases at V and 8 bases at J, leaving 9 bases unmatched. In germline, CDR1 is SGHNT, CDR2 YYREEE (reference sequence). CDR3 length equals 15 residues. The CDR3 bases are TGTGCCAGCAGCTTGGCGACAGGGGCGGCGGGCGGCTACACCTTC. This encodes CASSLATGAAGGYTF. Variable domain in full (rest from reference TRBV5-4 and TRBJ1-2): ETGVTQSPTHLIKTRGQQVTLRCSSQSGHNTVSWYQQALGQGPQFIFQYYREEENGRGNFPPRFSGLQFPNYSSELNVNALELDDSALYLCASSLATGAAGGYTFGSGTRLTVV.

DNA for the CDR3: TGTGCCAGCAGTGAAGTGGGACAGGGTGGACGGTATGGCTACACCTTC. Amino acid sequence: CASSEVGQGGRYGYTF. The V gene is TRBV2, the J gene TRBJ1-2; the match to TRBD1 covers 9 bases. CDR3 size: 16 residues. Germline V CDR1 and CDR2: SNHLY, FYNNEI. Trimming removed 1 base from V and 5 bases from J; junction bases left unmatched: 8.

The chain links TRBV7-2 to TRBJ2-7; 9 bases align to TRBD1. J gave up 6 bases and V 3 bases, and 9 bases lay outside the gene matches. Germline V CDR1 and CDR2: SGHTA, FQGNSA. The CDR3 consists of 15 residues. The CDR3 reads CASSFSRTGDSEQYF. The CDR3 nucleotides read TGTGCCAGCAGCTTTAGTCGGACAGGGGACAGCGAGCAGTACTTC.

This sequence joins TRBV28 and TRBJ2-3; D is ambiguous. The ends were cut back, 1 base at V and 6 bases at J, with 5 bases in the middle. The CDR3 has 12 residues. Germline CDR1 and CDR2: MDHEN and SYDVKM. Written as DNA, the CDR3 is TGTGCCAGCAGTTTATTCCGGGATACGCAGTATTTT. Translation gives CASSLFRDTQYF.

The chain joins TRBV2 to TRBJ1-1; D may be TRBD1 (5 bases). Trimming took off 8 bases at V and 2 bases at J, with 9 bases between the two ends. CDR1 SNHLY and CDR2 FYNNEI come from the germline V gene. The CDR3 sequence is 12 residues long. The CDR3 DNA follows: TGTGCCAGCGGTGGGGGAAACACTGAAGCTTTCTTT. It specifies CASGGGNTEAFF. Filled out from reference TRBV2 and TRBJ1-1, the complete variable domain reads EPEVTQTPSHQVTQMGQEVILRCVPISNHLYFYWYRQILGQKVEFLVSFYNNEISEKSEIFDDQFSVERPDGSNFTLKIRSTKLEDSAMYFCASGGGNTEAFFGQGTRLTVV.

The chain has TRBV5-1 and TRBJ1-2, with 8 bases lining up with TRBD1. The ends lost 0 bases at V and 4 bases at J; junction bases unmatched: 2. Germline-derived CDR1 and CDR2 are SGHRS and YFSETQ. CDR3 size: 14 residues. CDR3 sequence: CASSLGDRPYGYTF. The CDR3 DNA reads as TGCGCCAGCAGCTTGGGGGACAGGCCCTATGGCTACACCTTC.

This chain links TRBV6-5 with TRBJ1-2, with D tentatively TRBD1 (5 bases). Trimming left V 2 bases short and J 3 bases short, with 10 bases between. In germline, CDR1 is MNHEY, CDR2 SVGAGI. The CDR3 runs to 14 residues. CDR3 DNA sequence: TGTGCCAGCAGTTACAGCGGGGCCGACTATGGCTACACCTTC. Protein sequence: CASSYSGADYGYTF.

The rearrangement joins TRBV11-2 to TRBJ2-6, with D possibly TRBD1 on 5 matching bases. Trimming pared 3 bases from V and 1 base from J, leaving 7 bases between. Germline V gene lookup returns CDR1 SGHAT and CDR2 FQNNGV. This CDR3 is built from 15 residues. This CDR3 is CASSFDSSGANVLTF. The CDR3 DNA is TGTGCCAGCAGCTTTGACAGTTCTGGGGCCAACGTCCTGACTTTC.

The chain combines TRBV2 with TRBJ1-4, with a weak D call TRBD1 (6 bases). This CDR3 contains 15 residues. V lost 5 bases, J lost 6 bases, and 16 bases lay in between. Germline V gives CDR1 SNHLY, CDR2 FYNNEI. CDR3 region: CASSSTGTQYEKLFF. Here the CDR3 DNA reads TGTGCCAGCAGTTCGACCGGGACACAATATGAAAAACTGTTTTTT.

The J gene is TRBJ2-7, the V gene TRBV7-6; possible D gene TRBD2, 6 bases. The ends were cut back, 1 base at V and 0 bases at J, with 10 bases in the middle. CDR3 size: 15 residues. Germline CDR1 reads SGHVS; CDR2 reads FNYEAQ. The CDR3 DNA reads TGTGCCAGCAGCTTAGGGGACTGGAGCTCCTACGAGCAGTACTTC. Its protein product is CASSLGDWSSYEQYF.

The rearrangement uses TRBV1 and TRBJ2-7; the table's D call of TRBD1 was not tested on the DNA. TRBV1 is termed a pseudogene. The CDR3 extends over 13 amino acids. The CDR3 protein is CTLRPGQVYEQYF. Here the CDR3 DNA reads TGCACCCTCAGACCGGGACAGGTCTACGAGCAGTACTTC.

The chain recombines TRBV29-1 with TRBJ1-2; D gene unclear. Trimming removed 5 bases at V and 5 bases at J, with 15 bases between. Germline V lookup: CDR1 SQVTM, CDR2 ANQGSEA. The CDR3 contains 13 residues. This CDR3 is CSVRKGSGYGYTF. The CDR3 nucleotides read TGCAGCGTTCGTAAGGGCAGCGGGTATGGCTACACCTTC.

The genes are TRBV27 and TRBJ2-1, with TRBD2 matching 12 bases. Germline V gives CDR1 MNHEY, CDR2 SMNVEV (reference sequence). The V and J ends lost 6 bases and 5 bases, in that order; junction bases with no gene match: 11. The CDR3 is 17 residues long. The CDR3 sequence is CASRQRTSGTPNNEQFF. The CDR3 DNA reads TGTGCCAGCAGACAGAGGACTAGCGGGACCCCTAACAATGAGCAGTTCTTC.

The chain uses TRBV6-1 and TRBJ1-5; D is unresolved. The V end was cut by 6 bases, the J end by 0 bases, with 6 bases between. The CDR3 is 13 amino acids. Germline CDR1 and CDR2: MNHNS and SASEGT. The CDR3 nucleotides are TGTGCCAGCAGCTCTCATAGCAATCAGCCCCAGCATTTT. Translating it yields CASSSHSNQPQHF.

V and J are TRBV7-2 and TRBJ1-1, with D unresolved. The V end lost 5 bases, the J end lost 1 base, and 8 bases lay between the germline ends. Looked up from germline, CDR1 is SGHTA and CDR2 is FQGNSA. CDR3 size: 13 residues. CDR3 residues: CASSPYRNTEAFF. In DNA, the CDR3 is TGTGCCAGCAGCCCGTACAGGAACACTGAAGCTTTCTTT. Drawing the rest from reference TRBV7-2 and TRBJ1-1, the complete variable domain is GAGVSQSPSNKVTEKGKDVELRCDPISGHTALYWYRQSLGQGLEFLIYFQGNSAPDKSGLPSDRFSAERTGGSVSTLTIQRTQQEDSAVYLCASSPYRNTEAFFGQGTRLTVV.

J is TRBJ2-7 and V is TRBV5-7; the D is unclear. TRBV5-7 qualifies as an ORF whose function is uncertain. This CDR3 spans 17 amino acids. Trimming cost V 4 bases and J 3 bases, with 23 bases left between them. CDR3 nucleotide sequence: TGTGCCAGCAGCCCCCCCGGGCGCGCGGCCTACCTCTACGAGCAGTACTTC. Residues: CASSPPGRAAYLYEQYF.

The V gene is TRBV7-2, the J gene TRBJ1-2, with 7 bases aligning to TRBD1. CDR3 size: 12 residues. V lost 3 bases to trimming and J lost 6 bases; unmatched junction nucleotides: 1. The germline CDR1 and CDR2 sequences are SGHTA and FQGNSA. The CDR3 region is CASSFQGDGYTF. CDR3 sequence (DNA): TGTGCCAGCAGCTTCCAGGGGGATGGCTACACCTTC.

This CDR3 reads CSVEEGRNTEAFF. CDR3 in DNA: TGCAGCGTTGAAGAGGGCAGGAACACTGAAGCTTTCTTT. V and J are TRBV29-1 and TRBJ1-1; D gene ambiguous. Germline values: CDR1 SQVTM, CDR2 ANQGSEA. The V end was cut by 0 bases, the J end by 1 base, with 6 bases between. The CDR3 spans 13 residues.

The chain combines TRBV30 with TRBJ2-2; 12 bases are a match to TRBD1. The germline V gene encodes CDR1 GTSNPN and CDR2 SVGIG (reference sequence). V lost 1 base to trimming and J lost 8 bases; unmatched junction nucleotides: 5. The CDR3 is 15 residues long. The CDR3 sequence: CAWSEGTGGRGELFF. CDR3 sequence (DNA): TGTGCCTGGAGTGAAGGGACAGGGGGCCGAGGGGAGCTGTTTTTT.

The genes are TRBV28 and TRBJ2-5; D is unclear. The germline V and J ends were trimmed by 3 bases and 2 bases, with 7 bases remaining between them. The CDR3 has 13 residues. From germline, CDR1 is MDHEN and CDR2 SYDVKM. The CDR3 loop reads CASSFDGQETQYF. The CDR3 region has the DNA TGTGCCAGCAGTTTCGACGGACAAGAGACCCAGTACTTC. The full variable domain, rest sourced from reference TRBV28 and TRBJ2-5, is DVKVTQSSRYLVKRTGEKVFLECVQDMDHENMFWYRQDPGLGLRLIYFSYDVKMKEKGDIPEGYSVSREKKERFSLILESASTNQTSMYLCASSFDGQETQYFGPGTRLLVL.

The V gene is TRBV7-3, the J gene TRBJ1-3, with 7 positions matching TRBD1. The ends lost 4 bases at V and 4 bases at J; junction bases unmatched: 1. Germline V gene sequence: CDR1 SGHTA, CDR2 FQGTGA. CDR3 length: 13 residues. This chain's CDR3 is CASSSGQGNTIYF. CDR3 nucleotides: TGTGCCAGCAGCTCGGGACAGGGAAACACCATATATTTT.

The CDR3 region is CASSLDFPPRKLFF. Here the CDR3 DNA reads TGTGCCAGCAGCTTAGACTTTCCCCCCCGAAAACTGTTTTTT. This rearrangement joins TRBV11-3 to TRBJ1-4; no clear D gene. V was clipped by 0 bases and J by 10 bases, with 12 bases between them. The CDR3 sequence is 14 residues long. CDR1 and CDR2 (germline): SGHNT, YENEEA.

V usage is TRBV6-5 and J usage is TRBJ2-7; 10 bases are a match to TRBD1. This CDR3 region has 14 residues. V shed 2 bases and J 4 bases; nucleotides not matched to a gene: 2. Germline loops: CDR1 MNHEY, CDR2 SVGAGI. DNA of the CDR3: TGTGCCAGCAGTTACGGGACAGGGGTGTACGAGCAGTACTTC. It specifies CASSYGTGVYEQYF.